One T cell receptor (beta chain) is described in this entry. In the authors' methods: By means of reference gene primer amplification, nucleated cell counts were estimated. Clones were read by immunoSEQ multiplex PCR, and TCRdb kept only the in-frame ones, dropping some. That table supplies the V and J calls and clone size; D and trimming were determined from the DNA. The repertoire holds about 210,000 clones, with roughly 81% as singletons. These data come from a study of blood T cell repertoires in COVID-19. Study at large: Samples taken during acute and convalescent COVID-19 were collected in the United States, Italy and Spain. PBMCs, B-cell-depleted T cells, or T cells provided the cDNA or gDNA that made up the material.

V lost 6 bases and J lost 4; bases outside the gene matches: 10. The CDR3 covers 15 residues. Looked up from germline, CDR1 is SEHNR and CDR2 is FQNEAQ (reference sequence). This receptor was identified in a woman between 50 and 59 years old with active or convalescent COVID-19. Material: peripheral blood. The V call is TRBV7-9, the J call TRBJ2-3, with 7 bases identical to TRBD2. The CDR3 DNA reads as TGTGCCAGCAGGGGAGACGGGAGGCCCCCAGATACGCAGTATTTT. Translation gives CASRGDGRPPDTQYF.